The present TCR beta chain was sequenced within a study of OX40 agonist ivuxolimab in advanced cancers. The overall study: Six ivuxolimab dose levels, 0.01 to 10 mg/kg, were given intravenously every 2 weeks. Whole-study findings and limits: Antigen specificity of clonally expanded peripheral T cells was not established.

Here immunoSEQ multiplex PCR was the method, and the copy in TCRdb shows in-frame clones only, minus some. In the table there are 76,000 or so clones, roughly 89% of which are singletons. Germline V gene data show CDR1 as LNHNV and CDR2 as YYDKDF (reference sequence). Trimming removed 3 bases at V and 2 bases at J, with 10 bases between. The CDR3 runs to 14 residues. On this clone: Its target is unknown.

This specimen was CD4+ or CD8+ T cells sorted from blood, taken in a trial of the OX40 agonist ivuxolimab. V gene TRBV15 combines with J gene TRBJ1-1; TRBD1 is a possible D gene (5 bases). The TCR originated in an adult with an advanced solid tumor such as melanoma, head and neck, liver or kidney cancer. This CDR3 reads CATSSRGVNTEAFF. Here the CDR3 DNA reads TGTGCCACCAGCAGTAGAGGGGTAAACACTGAAGCTTTCTTT. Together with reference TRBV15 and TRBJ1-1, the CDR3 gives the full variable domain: DAMVIQNPRYQVTQFGKPVTLSCSQTLNHNVMYWYQQKSSQAPKLLFHYYDKDFNNEADTPDNFQSRRPNTSFCFLDIRSPGLGDTAMYLCATSSRGVNTEAFFGQGTRLTVV.